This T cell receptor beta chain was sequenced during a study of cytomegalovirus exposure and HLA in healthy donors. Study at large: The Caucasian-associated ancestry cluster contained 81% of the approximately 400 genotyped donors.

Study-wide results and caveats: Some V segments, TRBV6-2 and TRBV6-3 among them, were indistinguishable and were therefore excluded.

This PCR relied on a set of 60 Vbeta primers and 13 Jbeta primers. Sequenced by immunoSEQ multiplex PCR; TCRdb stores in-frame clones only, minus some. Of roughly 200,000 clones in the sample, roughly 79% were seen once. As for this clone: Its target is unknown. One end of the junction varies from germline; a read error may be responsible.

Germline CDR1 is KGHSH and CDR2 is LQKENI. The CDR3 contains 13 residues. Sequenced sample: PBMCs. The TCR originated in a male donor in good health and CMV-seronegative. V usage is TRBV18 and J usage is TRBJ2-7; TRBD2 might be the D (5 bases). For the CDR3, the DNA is TGTGCCAGCTCACCCACAGTTGAGGGAGAGCAGTCCTTC. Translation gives CASSPTVEGEQSF.